Listed here are 3 T cell receptor beta chains from one sample, sequenced in a study of cytomegalovirus exposure and HLA in healthy donors. Researchers ran the PCR with 60 Vbeta and 13 Jbeta primers. Sequencing used immunoSEQ multiplex PCR; TCRdb keeps in-frame clones, though not all of them. This sample has over 120,000 clones; 65% to 80% occur once, and the top ten carry roughly 6.6%. The specimen was PBMCs. Every receptor here comes from a young man in good health and CMV-seronegative.

This CDR3 reads CASSSRGGRFIQYF. The CDR3 DNA reads as TGTGCCAGCAGTTCGCGGGGGGGCCGATTCATACAGTATTTT. The chain links TRBV6-5 to TRBJ2-3; 9 nucleotides match TRBD2. V shed 4 bases and J 12 bases; nucleotides not matched to a gene: 11. Germline V CDR1 and CDR2: MNHEY, SVGAGI. The CDR3 contains 14 residues.

V and J are TRBV6-4 and TRBJ1-5; the D gene is possibly TRBD1 (5 bases). Germline V gene lookup returns CDR1 MRHNA and CDR2 SNTAGT. Between the trimmed V and J ends, which lost 5 bases and 3 bases, there was a span of 8 bases. This CDR3 contains 13 residues. CDR3 region: CASSSGLNQPQHF. Here the CDR3 DNA reads TGTGCCAGCAGTTCAGGGCTCAATCAGCCCCAGCATTTT.

The chain carries TRBV27 and TRBJ1-5, with D uncertain. Trimming shortened V by 8 bases and J by 4 bases, and 15 bases separated the two germline ends. CDR1 MNHEY and CDR2 SMNVEV come from the germline V gene (reference sequence). This CDR3 is built from 14 residues. CDR3 bases: TGTGCCAGCGAGATGACAAGTCCTAATCAGCCCCAGCATTTT. Its protein product is CASEMTSPNQPQHF.